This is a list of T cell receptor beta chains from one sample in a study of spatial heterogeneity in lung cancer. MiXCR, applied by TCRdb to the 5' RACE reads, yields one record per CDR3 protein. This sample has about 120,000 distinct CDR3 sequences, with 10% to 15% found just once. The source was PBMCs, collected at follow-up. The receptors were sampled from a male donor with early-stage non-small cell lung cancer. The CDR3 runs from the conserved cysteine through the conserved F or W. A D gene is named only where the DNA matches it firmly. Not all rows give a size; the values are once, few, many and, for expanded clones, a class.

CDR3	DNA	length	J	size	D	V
CASSLQPSAEAFF	TGTGCCAGCAGCCTCCAACCCTCAGCTGAAGCTTTCTTT	13	TRBJ1-1	many	NA	TRBV6-5
CSVRVGTGGTEAFF	TGCAGCGTAAGAGTGGGGACAGGGGGCACTGAAGCTTTCTTT	14	TRBJ1-1	medium-sized	TRBD1	TRBV29-1
CASSSNLRGLGQETQYF	TGTGCCAGCAGTTCGAATTTAAGGGGGCTCGGACAAGAGACCCAGTACTTC	17	TRBJ2-5	few	TRBD1	TRBV28
CASSLGAGVDSPLHF	TGTGCCAGCAGTTTAGGGGCAGGGGTGGATTCACCCCTCCACTTT	15	TRBJ1-6	NA	NA	TRBV12-3/TRBV12-4
CASAPGPRNTIYF	TGTGCCAGCGCCCCCGGGCCTCGAAACACCATATATTTT	13	TRBJ1-3	NA	NA	TRBV12-3/TRBV12-4
CASLSGGANTRELFF	TGTGCCAGTCTGAGCGGGGGGGCAAACACCAGGGAGCTGTTTTTT	15	TRBJ2-2	once	TRBD2	TRBV28
CASSRRARTSENNEQFF	TGTGCCAGCAGCCGTAGGGCAAGGACTAGCGAGAACAATGAGCAGTTCTTC	17	TRBJ2-1	few	TRBD2	TRBV7-6
CASSLVVAERRNSPLHF	TGTGCCAGCAGCTTAGTAGTGGCTGAGCGTCGAAATTCACCCCTCCACTTT	17	TRBJ1-6	NA	NA	TRBV11-2
CSVEGRQGGTEAFF	TGCAGCGTTGAAGGGCGGCAGGGAGGGACTGAAGCTTTCTTT	14	TRBJ1-1	few	NA	TRBV29-1
CASSEVGGSHSPLHF	TGTGCCAGCAGCGAGGTCGGTGGCAGCCATTCACCCCTCCACTTT	15	TRBJ1-6	few	NA	TRBV5-5
CASSVGTTVTYEQYF	TGTGCCAGCAGCGTCGGGACTACCGTAACCTACGAGCAGTACTTC	15	TRBJ2-7	many	TRBD2	TRBV9
CASSPEHVRAYEQYF	TGTGCCAGCAGTCCCGAACACGTCAGGGCCTACGAGCAGTACTTC	15	TRBJ2-7	NA	NA	TRBV5-5
CASSLADSYGYTF	TGTGCCAGCAGCTTGGCGGACTCCTATGGCTACACCTTC	13	TRBJ1-2	NA	NA	TRBV7-3
CASSQRNTGSTGELFF	TGCGCCAGCAGCCAACGAAATACAGGGTCCACCGGGGAGCTGTTTTTT	16	TRBJ2-2	NA	NA	TRBV4-1
CATSREGGGGYGYTF	TGTGCCACCAGCAGAGAAGGGGGAGGCGGGTATGGCTACACCTTC	15	TRBJ1-2	many	NA	TRBV15
CASSQGAVKGRSTYNEQFF	TGCGCCAGCAGCCAAGGGGCTGTCAAGGGGAGAAGCACCTACAATGAGCAGTTCTTC	19	TRBJ2-1	many	NA	TRBV4-1
CASSPRTGYEQFF	TGTGCCAGCTCACCGCGGACAGGGTATGAGCAGTTCTTC	13	TRBJ2-1	NA	TRBD1	TRBV18
CASSKLGQSNQPQHF	TGTGCCAGCAGCAAACTAGGACAGAGCAATCAGCCCCAGCATTTT	15	TRBJ1-5	NA	NA	TRBV5-6
CASALPLGRISGNTIYF	TGTGCTAGTGCCTTACCCCTCGGACGGATCTCTGGAAACACCATATATTTT	17	TRBJ1-3	NA	NA	TRBV12-5
CASTKLAGGKYEQYF	TGTGCCAGCACCAAACTAGCGGGGGGGAAATACGAGCAGTACTTC	15	TRBJ2-7	few	TRBD2	TRBV6-5
CSARDERGTDTQYF	TGCAGTGCTAGAGATGAACGGGGTACAGATACGCAGTATTTT	14	TRBJ2-3	few	NA	TRBV20-1
CSARNKGSGGNTGELFF	TGCAGTGCTAGAAACAAAGGTAGCGGGGGCAACACCGGGGAGCTGTTTTTT	17	TRBJ2-2	many	TRBD2	TRBV20-1
CASSQERTSGDEQFF	TGCGCCAGCAGCCAAGAAAGGACTAGCGGGGATGAGCAGTTCTTC	15	TRBJ2-1	many	TRBD2	TRBV4-3
CASSANRGRTEAFF	TGTGCCAGCAGCGCTAACAGGGGACGTACTGAAGCTTTCTTT	14	TRBJ1-1	few	TRBD1	TRBV6-1
CASSPDTDTQYF	TGTGCCAGCAGCCCCGACACAGATACGCAGTATTTT	12	TRBJ2-3	few	NA	TRBV5-5
CASSAVGGQETQYF	TGTGCCAGCAGCGCAGTGGGGGGTCAGGAGACCCAGTACTTC	14	TRBJ2-5	NA	NA	TRBV7-8
CAAGGWGTGELFF	TGTGCCGCCGGGGGCTGGGGCACCGGGGAGCTGTTTTTT	13	TRBJ2-2	NA	NA	TRBV2
CASSEGVDGQPQHF	TGTGCCAGCAGCGAAGGGGTGGATGGGCAGCCCCAGCATTTT	14	TRBJ1-5	many	NA	TRBV9
CASRLDRGLGDTQYF	TGTGCCAGCAGGTTGGACAGGGGGCTTGGAGATACGCAGTATTTT	15	TRBJ2-3	NA	TRBD1	TRBV7-2
CATSDTGTGGYNEQFF	TGTGCCACCAGTGACACCGGGACAGGGGGCTACAATGAGCAGTTCTTC	16	TRBJ2-1	many	TRBD1	TRBV24-1
CASSPKGRHYEQYF	TGTGCCAGCAGCCCTAAGGGACGGCACTACGAGCAGTACTTC	14	TRBJ2-7	NA	NA	TRBV7-9
CASSQVSWPSTDTQYF	TGCGCCAGCAGCCAAGTCAGTTGGCCTAGCACAGATACGCAGTATTTT	16	TRBJ2-3	few	NA	TRBV4-3
CASSYDRGNYGYTF	TGTGCCAGCAGCTACGACAGGGGCAACTATGGCTACACCTTC	14	TRBJ1-2	NA	TRBD1	TRBV6-5